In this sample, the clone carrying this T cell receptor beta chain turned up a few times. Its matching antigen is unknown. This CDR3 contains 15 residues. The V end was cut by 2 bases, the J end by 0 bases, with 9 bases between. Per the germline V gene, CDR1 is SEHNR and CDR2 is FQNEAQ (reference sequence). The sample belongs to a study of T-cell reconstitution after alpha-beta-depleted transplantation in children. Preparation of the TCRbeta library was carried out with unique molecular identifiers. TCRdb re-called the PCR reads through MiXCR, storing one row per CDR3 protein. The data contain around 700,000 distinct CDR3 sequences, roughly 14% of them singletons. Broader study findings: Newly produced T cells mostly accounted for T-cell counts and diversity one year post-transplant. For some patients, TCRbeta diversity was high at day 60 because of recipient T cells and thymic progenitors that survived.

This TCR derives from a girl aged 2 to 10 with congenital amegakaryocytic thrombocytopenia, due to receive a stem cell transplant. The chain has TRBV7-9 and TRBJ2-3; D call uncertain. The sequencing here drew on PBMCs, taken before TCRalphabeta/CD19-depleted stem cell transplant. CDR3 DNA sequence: TGTGCCAGCAGCTTAAGAAGGTCTAGCACAGATACGCAGTATTTT. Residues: CASSLRRSSTDTQYF.